The subject of this entry is one T cell receptor (beta chain). The data belong to a study of OX40 agonist ivuxolimab in advanced cancers. Patients with a history of autoimmune disease or on systemic immunosuppression were excluded. The method was immunoSEQ multiplex PCR; TCRdb's version includes in-frame clones alone and lacks a portion of them. The table has around 82,000 clones, approximately 88% seen once. The CDR3 has 15 residues. Germline CDR1 and CDR2: MNHEY and SMNVEV (reference sequence). Germline trimming cut 9 bases from V and 0 bases from J; bases unmatched to any gene: 9. This rearrangement joins TRBV27 to TRBJ2-5; 8 bases match TRBD2. This receptor was obtained from an adult with an advanced solid tumor such as melanoma, head and neck, liver or kidney cancer. Sequences were derived from CD4+ or CD8+ T cells sorted from blood, sampled in a trial of the OX40 agonist ivuxolimab. CDR3 nucleotides: TGTGCCAGTGCGGGAGGCTCGAGGTACCAAGAGACCCAGTACTTC. This encodes CASAGGSRYQETQYF.